These 26 T cell receptor beta chains originate from one sample sequenced in a study of beta chain features in type 1 diabetes. Points from the study as a whole: Patients with Type 1 diabetes showed moderately but significantly shorter TCRB CDR3s in all four CD4+ subsets.

What was sequenced were expressed TCRB transcripts, since all of the isolated RNA had been reverse transcribed. Assay used: immunoSEQ multiplex PCR; TCRdb lists only in-frame clones, some missing. Among approximately 600,000 clones listed, roughly 12% were seen once. What these receptors recognize is not known. Sequenced material: naive CD4+ T cells from blood. The receptors here all came from a man aged 30 to 39 with type 1 diabetes.

This rearrangement joins TRBV18 to TRBJ1-2, with 7 bases identical to TRBD1. The ends lost 5 bases at V and 6 bases at J; junction bases unmatched: 15. The CDR3 sequence is 16 residues long. Germline values: CDR1 KGHSH, CDR2 LQKENI. The CDR3 spells CASSSKRQGLSDGYTF. The CDR3 nucleotides are TGTGCCAGCTCATCGAAACGACAGGGTTTGTCGGATGGCTACACCTTC.

The sample holds a few counts of this clone. The V gene is TRBV11-3, the J gene TRBJ2-3; 7 positions match TRBD2. The CDR3 loop spans 16 amino acids. J was trimmed by 3 bases and V by 4 bases; bases with no gene match: 10. Germline V gene lookup returns CDR1 SGHNT and CDR2 YENEEA. CDR3 in DNA: TGTGCCAGCAGCTCGGGCCGAGCGGGGTCGACAGATACGCAGTATTTT. Translated, it gives CASSSGRAGSTDTQYF.

This clone was observed at least ten times. The chain links TRBV5-1 to TRBJ2-1, with D tentatively TRBD1 (6 bases). CDR1 and CDR2 (germline): SGHRS, YFSETQ. V was cut by 5 bases and J by 5 bases, with 11 bases left in between. CDR3 length equals 13 residues. CDR3 residues: CASRTGENNEQFF. The CDR3 bases are TGCGCCAGCAGGACAGGAGAGAACAATGAGCAGTTCTTC.

The chain's CDR3 is CSVENGGWTEAFF. The CDR3 nucleotides are TGCAGCGTTGAGAATGGGGGGTGGACTGAAGCTTTCTTT. The chain links TRBV29-1 to TRBJ1-1; D may be TRBD1 (5 bases). Trimming took 3 bases from V and 5 from J, leaving 13 bases between them. This CDR3 is 13 amino acids long. Per germline, CDR1 SQVTM and CDR2 ANQGSEA. Filled out from reference TRBV29-1 and TRBJ1-1, the complete variable domain reads SAVISQKPSRDICQRGTSLTIQCQVDSQVTMMFWYRQQPGQSLTLIATANQGSEATYESGFVIDKFPISRPNLTFSTLTVSNMSPEDSSIYLCSVENGGWTEAFFGQGTRLTVV.

V usage is TRBV2 and J usage is TRBJ2-1; D is undetermined. Trimming pared 6 bases from V and 0 bases from J, leaving 9 bases between. This CDR3 is 14 amino acids long. The germline gives CDR1 SNHLY, CDR2 FYNNEI. The CDR3 region has the DNA TGTGCCAGCAGCGAGGTTCGCTCCTACAATGAGCAGTTCTTC. The encoded protein is CASSEVRSYNEQFF.

The chain couples TRBV27 to TRBJ2-3, with 12 positions matching TRBD2. The V and J ends lost 5 bases and 4 bases, in that order; junction bases with no gene match: 4. Germline loops: CDR1 MNHEY, CDR2 SMNVEV (reference sequence). The CDR3 covers 15 residues. CDR3 in amino acids: CASSKLAGGSDTQYF. CDR3 bases: TGTGCCAGCAGTAAACTAGCGGGGGGATCAGATACGCAGTATTTT.

The chain's CDR3 is CASSTLTGYYEQYF. The CDR3 bases are TGTGCCAGCAGTACCTTGACAGGCTACTACGAGCAGTACTTC. V usage is TRBV2 and J usage is TRBJ2-7; TRBD1 is a possible D gene (6 bases). Germline assignment: CDR1 SNHLY and CDR2 FYNNEI. There are 14 residues in the CDR3. The ends were cut back, 5 bases at V and 3 bases at J, with 14 bases in the middle.

The gene calls are TRBV7-2 and TRBJ1-5, with D tentatively TRBD1 (5 bases). The V gene's germline CDR1 is SGHTA and CDR2 FQGNSA. V lost 5 bases, J lost 5 bases, and 13 bases lay in between. The CDR3 consists of 14 residues. The CDR3 spells CASSASTVDQPQHF. CDR3 sequence (DNA): TGTGCCAGCAGCGCGTCGACAGTAGATCAGCCCCAGCATTTT.

V is TRBV14 and J is TRBJ2-1; TRBD2 matches at 10 bases. After removal of 1 base from V and 14 bases from J, the junction contained 5 bases not matched to a gene. In germline, CDR1 is SGHDN, CDR2 FVKESK. The length of the CDR3 is 13 residues. CDR3 nucleotides: TGTGCCAGCAGCCAAGGGCTAGCGGGGGTGGAGTTCTTC. Translated: CASSQGLAGVEFF.

This clone was recorded a few times. V is TRBV28 and J is TRBJ1-5; TRBD1 agrees at 7 bases. In germline, CDR1 is MDHEN, CDR2 SYDVKM. V trimming: 3 bases; J trimming: 2 bases; junction bases outside the gene matches: 4. This CDR3 is 15 amino acids long. The CDR3 DNA reads TGTGCCAGCAGTTTTGCCCAGGGGGGCAATCAGCCCCAGCATTTT. This gives the protein CASSFAQGGNQPQHF.

The sample holds a few counts of this clone. The V gene is TRBV14, the J gene TRBJ1-3; D gene uncertain. Germline assignment: CDR1 SGHDN and CDR2 FVKESK. V dropped 1 base and J dropped 0 bases, with 7 bases sitting between them. This CDR3 region has 15 residues. CDR3 nucleotides: TGTGCCAGCAGCCAAGGAAGCTACTCTGGAAACACCATATATTTT. Translating it yields CASSQGSYSGNTIYF. The complete variable domain, with remaining parts taken from reference TRBV14 and TRBJ1-3, reads EAGVTQFPSHSVIEKGQTVTLRCDPISGHDNLYWYRRVMGKEIKFLLHFVKESKQDESGMPNNRFLAERTGGTYSTLKVQPAELEDSGVYFCASSQGSYSGNTIYFGEGSWLTVV.

This clone came up a few times. The J gene is TRBJ1-2, the V gene TRBV2, with unresolved D. The V end was cut by 4 bases, the J end by 4 bases, with 19 bases between. This CDR3 has 16 amino acids. From germline, CDR1 is SNHLY and CDR2 FYNNEI. The CDR3 sequence is CASSGGSGPRLYGYTF. Here the CDR3 DNA reads TGTGCCAGCAGTGGCGGGTCGGGTCCACGTCTCTATGGCTACACCTTC.

This clone has a handful of counts. This chain links TRBV19 with TRBJ2-7; D may be TRBD2 (6 bases). The CDR3 length is 14 residues. V was pared by 3 bases and J by 0 bases, with 9 bases between. Per the germline V gene, CDR1 is LNHDA and CDR2 is SQIVND (reference sequence). CDR3 DNA: TGTGCCAGTAGTATGGGAGGCAGCTCCTACGAGCAGTACTTC. This translates into CASSMGGSSYEQYF.

V is TRBV30 and J is TRBJ2-6; D call uncertain. Germline assignment: CDR1 GTSNPN and CDR2 SVGIG (reference sequence). Deletions cut 0 bases from V and 1 base from J, with 28 bases between. This CDR3 has 22 residues. Here the CDR3 reads CAWSVSRAWSPKLGSGANVLTF. CDR3 sequence (DNA): TGTGCCTGGAGTGTATCACGGGCGTGGAGCCCGAAGTTGGGGTCTGGGGCCAACGTCCTGACTTTC.

The chain links TRBV19 to TRBJ2-7; a possible D gene is TRBD1 (6 bases). Looked up from germline, CDR1 is LNHDA and CDR2 is SQIVND (reference sequence). The CDR3 contains 14 residues. With 4 bases removed from V and 1 base from J, the gap between germline ends came to 11 bases. The CDR3 DNA reads TGTGCCAGTAGTACCAACAGGGATTCCTACGAGCAGTACTTC. It translates to CASSTNRDSYEQYF.

The gene calls are TRBV7-2 and TRBJ2-5; 8 bases are shared with TRBD1. The CDR3 is made up of 16 amino acids. From germline, CDR1 is SGHTA and CDR2 FQGNSA. The ends lost 0 bases at V and 5 bases at J; junction bases unmatched: 8. The CDR3 DNA reads TGTGCCAGCAGCTTAGCGGGGCAGGGGGCTCGGGAGACCCAGTACTTC. Translated: CASSLAGQGARETQYF. Complete variable domain (other parts from reference TRBV7-2 and TRBJ2-5): GAGVSQSPSNKVTEKGKDVELRCDPISGHTALYWYRQSLGQGLEFLIYFQGNSAPDKSGLPSDRFSAERTGGSVSTLTIQRTQQEDSAVYLCASSLAGQGARETQYFGPGTRLLVL.

Details on this clone: The sample holds other DNA sequences that translate to the same CDR3. The J gene is TRBJ1-1, the V gene TRBV7-2, with D tentatively TRBD1 (6 bases). CDR1 is SGHTA, CDR2 FQGNSA, per germline. CDR3 size: 13 residues. V was pared by 6 bases and J by 0 bases, with 8 bases between. DNA for the CDR3: TGTGCCAGCAGTCGGACAGTGAACACTGAAGCTTTCTTT. Translation gives CASSRTVNTEAFF.

Only a few counts were recorded for this clone. The rearrangement links TRBV14 to TRBJ1-1; TRBD1 matches 7 bases. The CDR3 consists of 13 residues. The V gene's germline CDR1 is SGHDN and CDR2 FVKESK. V was clipped by 5 bases and J by 3 bases; unmatched bases: 3. The CDR3 nucleotides read TGTGCCAGCAGCTGGGACAGCTACACTGAAGCTTTCTTT. Its protein is CASSWDSYTEAFF.

This sequence joins TRBV30 and TRBJ2-7; D ambiguous. The CDR3 covers 12 residues. From germline, CDR1 is GTSNPN and CDR2 SVGIG (reference sequence). V was cut by 2 bases and J by 0 bases, with 5 bases left in between. As DNA, the CDR3 is TGTGCCTGGAGTAGGAGCTCCTACGAGCAGTACTTC. Protein sequence: CAWSRSSYEQYF.

This rearrangement joins TRBV7-2 to TRBJ2-7; 7 nucleotides match TRBD1. CDR3 length: 14 amino acids. Germline CDR1 and CDR2: SGHTA and FQGNSA. V shed 6 bases and J 0 bases; nucleotides not matched to a gene: 5. CDR3 sequence (DNA): TGTGCCAGCAGGGACAGGACCTACTCCTACGAGCAGTACTTC. Its translation is CASRDRTYSYEQYF.

Concerning this clone itself: Other DNA sequences in the sample encode the same CDR3. V usage is TRBV11-2 and J usage is TRBJ2-3, with 12 bases matching TRBD2. The CDR3 totals 14 residues. The ends lost 5 bases at V and 5 bases at J; junction bases unmatched: 2. The germline V gene has CDR1 SGHAT and CDR2 FQNNGV. The CDR3: CASSLGLAGDTQYF. CDR3 nucleotides: TGTGCCAGCAGCCTGGGACTAGCGGGAGATACGCAGTATTTT. Full variable domain (rest looked up from reference TRBV11-2 and TRBJ2-3): EAGVAQSPRYKIIEKRQSVAFWCNPISGHATLYWYQQILGQGPKLLIQFQNNGVVDDSQLPKDRFSAERLKGVDSTLKIQPAKLEDSAVYLCASSLGLAGDTQYFGPGTRLTVL.

A few counts support this clone. The chain has TRBV14 and TRBJ1-6; maybe TRBD1 (5 bases). The CDR3 is 13 residues long. Germline V gene sequence: CDR1 SGHDN, CDR2 FVKESK. The V and J ends lost 4 bases and 9 bases respectively, with 10 bases between them. CDR3 in amino acids: CASSPRGSSPLHF. The CDR3 coding sequence is TGTGCCAGCAGCCCTAGGGGCAGTTCACCCCTCCACTTT. The full variable domain, its missing parts supplied by reference TRBV14 and TRBJ1-6, is EAGVTQFPSHSVIEKGQTVTLRCDPISGHDNLYWYRRVMGKEIKFLLHFVKESKQDESGMPNNRFLAERTGGTYSTLKVQPAELEDSGVYFCASSPRGSSPLHFGNGTRLTVT.

This rearrangement joins TRBV28 to TRBJ2-3; no clear D. The CDR3 runs to 15 residues. V lost 7 bases to trimming and J lost 6 bases, with 20 bases between them. Looked up from germline, CDR1 is MDHEN and CDR2 is SYDVKM. CDR3 DNA sequence: TGTGCCAGCATGCCCCTCGGGCCTACCACTGATACGCAGTATTTT. Translation: CASMPLGPTTDTQYF.

J is TRBJ2-3 and V is TRBV5-1; 7 bases fit TRBD1. This CDR3 region has 13 residues. Per the germline V gene, CDR1 is SGHRS and CDR2 is YFSETQ. J was trimmed by 6 bases and V by 2 bases; bases with no gene match: 3. In DNA, the CDR3 is TGCGCCAGCAGCTTACTACAGGGGGATACGCAGTATTTT. Its translation is CASSLLQGDTQYF.

Remarks on this clone: Other DNA sequences in the same sample also yield this CDR3. V gene TRBV7-2 combines with J gene TRBJ2-1; D not certain. This CDR3 has 12 residues. Trimming stripped 5 bases from V and 3 bases from J, with 5 bases between. Looked up from germline, CDR1 is SGHTA and CDR2 is FQGNSA. Here the CDR3 reads CASSLVYNEQFF. The CDR3 DNA sequence: TGTGCCAGCAGCCTCGTCTACAATGAGCAGTTCTTC.

This clone was seen only a few times. V gene TRBV29-1 combines with J gene TRBJ2-3, with 10 positions matching TRBD2. Losses at the gene ends were 2 bases for V and 5 bases for J; bases not matched to a gene: 7. The CDR3 covers 15 residues. The germline V gene encodes CDR1 SQVTM and CDR2 ANQGSEA. The CDR3, as DNA: TGCAGCGTTGAAATGGCTAGCGGGGGAGGAGATACGCAGTATTTT. This sequence encodes CSVEMASGGGDTQYF.